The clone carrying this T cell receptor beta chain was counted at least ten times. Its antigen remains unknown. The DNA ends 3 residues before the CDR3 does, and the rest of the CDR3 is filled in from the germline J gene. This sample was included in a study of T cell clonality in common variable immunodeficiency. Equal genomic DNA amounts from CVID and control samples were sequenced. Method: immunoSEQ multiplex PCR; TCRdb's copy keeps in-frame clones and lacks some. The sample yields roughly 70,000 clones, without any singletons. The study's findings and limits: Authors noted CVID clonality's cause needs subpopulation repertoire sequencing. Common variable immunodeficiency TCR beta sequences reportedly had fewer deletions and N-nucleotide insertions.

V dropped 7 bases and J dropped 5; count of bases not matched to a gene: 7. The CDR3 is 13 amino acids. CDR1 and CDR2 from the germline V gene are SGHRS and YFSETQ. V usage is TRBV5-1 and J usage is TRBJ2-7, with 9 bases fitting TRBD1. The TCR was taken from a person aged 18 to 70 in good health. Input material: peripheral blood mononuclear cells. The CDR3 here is CASSLWTGDEQYF. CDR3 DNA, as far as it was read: TGCGCCAGCTCTCTATGGACAGGGGACGAG.